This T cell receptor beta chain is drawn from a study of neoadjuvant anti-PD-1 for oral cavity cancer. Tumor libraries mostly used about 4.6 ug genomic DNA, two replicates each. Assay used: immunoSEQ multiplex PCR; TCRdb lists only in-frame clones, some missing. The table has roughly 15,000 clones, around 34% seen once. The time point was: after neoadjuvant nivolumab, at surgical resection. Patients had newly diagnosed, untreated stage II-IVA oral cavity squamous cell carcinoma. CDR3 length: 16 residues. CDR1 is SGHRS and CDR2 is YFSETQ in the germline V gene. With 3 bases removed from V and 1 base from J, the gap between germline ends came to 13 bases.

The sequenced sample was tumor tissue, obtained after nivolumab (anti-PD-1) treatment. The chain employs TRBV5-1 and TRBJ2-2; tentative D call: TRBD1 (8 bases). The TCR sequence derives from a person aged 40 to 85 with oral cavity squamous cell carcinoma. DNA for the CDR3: TGCGCCAGCAGCTCCCACAGGGGGGGGAACACCGGGGAGCTGTTTTTT. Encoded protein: CASSSHRGGNTGELFF.